This TCR beta chain stems from a study of T cell responses to AZD1222 COVID-19 vaccine. Points from the study as a whole: Baseline serology detected seropositivity in only six or seven AZD1222 recipients. Nearly half of unique spike-specific TCRs reportedly avoided B.1.351 and B.1.1.7 mutated regions. Spike-spanning, vaccine-associated CD4 TCRs were dominant at 160-218 and 743-854.

The CDR3 sequence is 16 residues long. The V end lost 4 bases, the J end lost 6 bases, and 21 bases lay between the germline ends. The V gene's germline CDR1 is LGHDT and CDR2 YNNKEL (reference sequence). Sequencing used immunoSEQ multiplex PCR; TCRdb keeps in-frame clones, though not all of them. The repertoire holds 65,000 to 90,000 clones, with 87% as singletons. In the case of this clone: Its antigen remains unknown.

The receptor was isolated from an adult who received the AZD1222 COVID-19 vaccine. This specimen was peripheral blood, taken 28 days after the second AZD1222 dose. The genes are TRBV3-1 (or the pseudogene TRBV3-2) and TRBJ1-1; TRBD1 is a possible D gene (5 bases). CDR3 DNA: TGTGCCAGCAGCCGGGGGAGGAGTACAGCAAACGCTGAAGCTTTCTTT. This gives the protein CASSRGRSTANAEAFF.